This TCR beta chain was identified during a study of Graves' ophthalmopathy and Graves' hyperthyroidism (dated by TCRdb to the late 2010s). Regarding the research as a whole: Peripheral blood was collected at initial diagnosis, prior to any treatment. T-cell repertoires of thyroid tissue and blood were compared in several hyperthyroidism patients. Following sampling, methimazole starting at 30 mg daily was administered to hyperthyroidism patients, and high-dose intravenous methylprednisolone was administered to ophthalmopathy patients. In total, 135 blood samples were TCR-sequenced: approximately 42 ophthalmopathy, over 70 hyperthyroidism and about 17 hyperthyroidism-to-ophthalmopathy patients. An independent validation cohort comprised 18 hyperthyroidism patients and some 16 patients who later progressed from hyperthyroidism to ophthalmopathy. To explore V-J signatures that separate ophthalmopathy from hyperthyroidism, a discovery set of around 97 patients was enrolled, consisting of more than 40 with ophthalmopathy and around 60 with stable hyperthyroidism. To tell Graves' ophthalmopathy apart from Graves' hyperthyroidism, and to predict which patients would progress to ophthalmopathy, the study relied on TCR beta repertoire signatures. The investigation overall reported the following: Among expanded thyroid clonotypes with frequency above 0.001, most also showed up in blood, which suggests that blood repertoires may reflect the thyroid immune response. No statistical method was used to set the sample size in advance, and the investigators knew which group each participant was assigned to. In validation, the model predicted ophthalmopathy progression with over 60% sensitivity and about 73% specificity; more than ten predicted patients were CT-confirmed with GO in a median of about 7.1 months. In cross-validation, the 13-signature model distinguished ophthalmopathy from stable hyperthyroidism with 85% to 90% sensitivity and almost 83% specificity, and in the test set the corresponding values were roughly 80% and 75%.

A patient counted as having stable hyperthyroidism if there was no progression to ophthalmopathy within 18 months of follow-up. Hyperthyroidism patients were newly diagnosed, were aged 18 to 65 years, and had a disease duration under 2 months. Patients with other autoimmune diseases, uncontrolled infections, pregnancy or lactation were excluded from the study. Diagnosis relied on clinical symptoms, serum thyroxine, TRAb, thyroid ultrasound and orbital computed tomography. Ficoll-Paque density gradient centrifugation was used to isolate PBMCs from around 9.1 ml of fresh peripheral blood. Total RNA was extracted using Trizol reagent, and RNA quality was checked on an Agilent 2100 Bioanalyzer. The junction shows trimming of 2 bases on V and 2 bases on J, plus 12 bases between the germline ends. From a lookup of the germline V gene, CDR1 and CDR2 are KGHSH and LQKENI. Its CDR3 holds 16 amino acids, cysteine through phenylalanine. Here the CDR3 DNA is all that survives: 48 bases in frame from base 1.

This clonotype has more than one count but fewer than ten. Its antigen remains undetermined. Qualities for individual bases were not recorded, and no much larger clone is one base off. For repertoire sequencing, the TCR beta CDR3 regions were amplified from RNA transcripts. The first round was an RT-PCR using HTBI primers with the Qiagen OneStep RT-PCR kit, and this first round was followed by a second-round multiplex PCR, then size selection and purification. The libraries underwent paired-end sequencing with 100 bp reads on an Illumina HiSeq2000. Concerning the study's data processing: Reads were processed with SOAPnuke, discarding reads with adapters, uncalled bases, mean Phred below 15, or no exact constant-primer or identifier match. High-quality paired reads were merged with COPE v1.2.5. Unique nucleotide sequences were defined as clonotypes and aligned to IMGT TRB V, D and J references using MiTCR v1.1. The analysis was limited to V-J combinations with a frequency above 0.0001, which together covered 99.2% of repertoires. For each V-J combination, a TCR clonal expansion and chaos score was defined as the ratio of F50 clonal expansion to chaos observed in the TCRdist matrix. Welch's t-statistics and random forest were used to reduce the features to about 12 V-J combinations, which were then used as input to a naive Bayes classifier. The similarity between thyroid and blood repertoires was quantified using the Morisita-Horn index. The public reads were reprocessed in TCRdb via fastp at Q25 and MiXCR, keeping in-frame beta chains. CDR3 protein sequences are deduplicated, and each keeps its most common genes and DNA. What appears here as the V and J calls and clone size reflects TCRdb's work, not the paper's. The sample table records roughly 400,000 distinct CDR3 sequences; approximately 17% of these occur just once. The ten biggest clones cover 2% to 2.5% of the sample.

Source material: peripheral blood. The receptor chain draws on TRBV18 and TRBJ2-2, with the D gene not confidently named. The TCR originated in an adult woman with stable Graves' hyperthyroidism. The base sequence is TGTGCCAGCTCACCATACCGGGCAGGAAACACCGGGGAGCTGTTTTTT. It encodes CASSPYRAGNTGELFF. Extended through the reference TRBV18 and TRBJ2-2 proteins, this CDR3 yields the full variable domain: NAGVMQNPRHLVRRRGQEARLRCSPMKGHSHVYWYRQLPEEGLKFMVYLQKENIIDESGMPKERFSAEFPKEGPSILRIQQVVRGDSAAYFCASSPYRAGNTGELFFGEGSRLTVL.